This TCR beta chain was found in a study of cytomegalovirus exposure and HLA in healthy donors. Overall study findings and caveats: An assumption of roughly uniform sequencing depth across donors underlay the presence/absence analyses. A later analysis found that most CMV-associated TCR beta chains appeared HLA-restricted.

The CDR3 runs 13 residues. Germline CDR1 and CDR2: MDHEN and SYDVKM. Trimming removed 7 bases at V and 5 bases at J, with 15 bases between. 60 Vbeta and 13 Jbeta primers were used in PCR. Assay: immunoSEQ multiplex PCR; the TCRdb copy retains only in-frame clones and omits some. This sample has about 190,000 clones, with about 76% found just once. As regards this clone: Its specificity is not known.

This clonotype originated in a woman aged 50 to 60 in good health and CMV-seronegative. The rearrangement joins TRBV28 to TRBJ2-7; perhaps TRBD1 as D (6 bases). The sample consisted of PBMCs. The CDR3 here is CASKPYRVHEQYF. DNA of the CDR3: TGTGCCAGCAAACCCTACAGGGTCCACGAGCAGTACTTC.